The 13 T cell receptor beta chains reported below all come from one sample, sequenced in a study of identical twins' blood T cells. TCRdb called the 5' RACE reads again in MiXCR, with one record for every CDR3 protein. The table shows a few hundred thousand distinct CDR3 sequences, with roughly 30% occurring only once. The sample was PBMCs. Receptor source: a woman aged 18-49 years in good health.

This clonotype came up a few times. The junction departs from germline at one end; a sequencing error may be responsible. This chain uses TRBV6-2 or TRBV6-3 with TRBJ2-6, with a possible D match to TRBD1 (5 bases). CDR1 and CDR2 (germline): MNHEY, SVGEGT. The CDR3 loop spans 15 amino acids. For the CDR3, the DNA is TGTGCCAGCAGTTACTCGGGCTCTGGGGCCAGCGTCCTGACTTTC. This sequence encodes CASSYSGSGASVLTF.

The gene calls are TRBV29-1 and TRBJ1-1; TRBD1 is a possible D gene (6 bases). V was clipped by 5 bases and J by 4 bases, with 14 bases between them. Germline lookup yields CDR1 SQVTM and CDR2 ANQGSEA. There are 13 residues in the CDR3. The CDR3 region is CSVFDRIATEAFF. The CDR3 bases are TGCAGCGTTTTTGACAGGATCGCCACTGAAGCTTTCTTT.

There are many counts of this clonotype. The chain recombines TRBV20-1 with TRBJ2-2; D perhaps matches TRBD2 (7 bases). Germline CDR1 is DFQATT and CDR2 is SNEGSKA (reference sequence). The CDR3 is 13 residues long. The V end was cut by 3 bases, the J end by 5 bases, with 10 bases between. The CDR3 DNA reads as TGCAGTGCTAGCGGGGGGCGGACCGGGGAGCTGTTTTTT. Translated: CSASGGRTGELFF.

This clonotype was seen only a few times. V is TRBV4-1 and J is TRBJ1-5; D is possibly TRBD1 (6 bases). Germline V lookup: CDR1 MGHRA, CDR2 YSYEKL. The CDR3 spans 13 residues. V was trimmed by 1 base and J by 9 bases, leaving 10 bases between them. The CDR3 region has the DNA TGCGCCAGCAGCCAAGGTCAGGGGCGGCCCCAGCATTTT. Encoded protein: CASSQGQGRPQHF.

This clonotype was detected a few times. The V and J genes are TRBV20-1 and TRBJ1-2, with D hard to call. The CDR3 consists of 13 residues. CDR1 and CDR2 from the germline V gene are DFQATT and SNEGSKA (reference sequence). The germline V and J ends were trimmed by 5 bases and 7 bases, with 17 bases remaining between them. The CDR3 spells CSARSPRSFGYTF. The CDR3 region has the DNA TGCAGTGCTCGTTCGCCGAGGAGTTTTGGCTACACCTTC.

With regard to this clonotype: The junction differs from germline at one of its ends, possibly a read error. The CDR3, as DNA: TGCAGTGTGGAGCGCACAGGTACGCAGTATTTT. It specifies CSVERTGTQYF. The V and J genes are TRBV20-1 and TRBJ2-3; a possible D gene is TRBD1 (5 bases). Germline V lookup: CDR1 DFQATT, CDR2 SNEGSKA (reference sequence). The CDR3 totals 11 residues.

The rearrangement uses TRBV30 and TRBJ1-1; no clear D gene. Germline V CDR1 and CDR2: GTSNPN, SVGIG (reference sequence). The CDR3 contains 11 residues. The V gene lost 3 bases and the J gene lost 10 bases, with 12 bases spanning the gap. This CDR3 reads CAWRITGPAFF. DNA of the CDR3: TGTGCCTGGAGGATCACGGGTCCAGCTTTCTTT.

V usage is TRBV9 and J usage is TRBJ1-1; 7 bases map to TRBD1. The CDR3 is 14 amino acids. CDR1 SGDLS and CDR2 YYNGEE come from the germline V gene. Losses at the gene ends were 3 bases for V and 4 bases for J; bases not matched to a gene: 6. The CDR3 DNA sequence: TGTGCCAGCAGCGGACCAGACAGGGCCACTGAAGCTTTCTTT. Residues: CASSGPDRATEAFF.

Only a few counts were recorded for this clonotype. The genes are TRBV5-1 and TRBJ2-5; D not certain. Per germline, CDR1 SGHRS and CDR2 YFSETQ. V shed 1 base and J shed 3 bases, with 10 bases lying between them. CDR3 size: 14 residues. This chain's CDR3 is CASSLQLFEETQYF. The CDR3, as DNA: TGCGCCAGCAGCTTGCAGCTATTTGAAGAGACCCAGTACTTC. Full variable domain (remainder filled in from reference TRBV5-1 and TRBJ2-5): KAGVTQTPRYLIKTRGQQVTLSCSPISGHRSVSWYQQTPGQGLQFLFEYFSETQRNKGNFPGRFSGRQFSNSRSEMNVSTLELGDSALYLCASSLQLFEETQYFGPGTRLLVL.

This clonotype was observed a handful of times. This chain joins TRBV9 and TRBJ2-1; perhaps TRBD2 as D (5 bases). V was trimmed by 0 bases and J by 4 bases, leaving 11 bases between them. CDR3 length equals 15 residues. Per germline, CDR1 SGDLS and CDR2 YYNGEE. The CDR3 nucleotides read TGTGCCAGCAGCGTAGGCGGAGGCAGGTACAATGAGCAGTTCTTC. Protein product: CASSVGGGRYNEQFF.

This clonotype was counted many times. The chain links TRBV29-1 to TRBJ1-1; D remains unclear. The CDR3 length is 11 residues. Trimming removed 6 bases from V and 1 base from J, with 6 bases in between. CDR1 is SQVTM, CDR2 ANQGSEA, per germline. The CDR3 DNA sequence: TGCAGCGTCCTAGCGAACACTGAAGCTTTCTTT. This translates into CSVLANTEAFF.

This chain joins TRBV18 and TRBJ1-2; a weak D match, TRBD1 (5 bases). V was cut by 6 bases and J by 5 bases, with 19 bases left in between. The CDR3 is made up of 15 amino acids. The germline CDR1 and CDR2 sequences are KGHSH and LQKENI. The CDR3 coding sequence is TGTGCCAGCTCTCAAGTCGAGACAGCCGGATATGGCTACACCTTC. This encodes CASSQVETAGYGYTF.

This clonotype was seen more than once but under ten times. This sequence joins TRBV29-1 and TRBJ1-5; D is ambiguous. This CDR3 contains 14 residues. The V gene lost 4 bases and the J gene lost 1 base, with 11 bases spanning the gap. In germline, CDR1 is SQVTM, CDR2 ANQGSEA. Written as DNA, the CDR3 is TGCAGCGTTGGGTACGGTGGGAGCAATCAGCCCCAGCATTTT. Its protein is CSVGYGGSNQPQHF.